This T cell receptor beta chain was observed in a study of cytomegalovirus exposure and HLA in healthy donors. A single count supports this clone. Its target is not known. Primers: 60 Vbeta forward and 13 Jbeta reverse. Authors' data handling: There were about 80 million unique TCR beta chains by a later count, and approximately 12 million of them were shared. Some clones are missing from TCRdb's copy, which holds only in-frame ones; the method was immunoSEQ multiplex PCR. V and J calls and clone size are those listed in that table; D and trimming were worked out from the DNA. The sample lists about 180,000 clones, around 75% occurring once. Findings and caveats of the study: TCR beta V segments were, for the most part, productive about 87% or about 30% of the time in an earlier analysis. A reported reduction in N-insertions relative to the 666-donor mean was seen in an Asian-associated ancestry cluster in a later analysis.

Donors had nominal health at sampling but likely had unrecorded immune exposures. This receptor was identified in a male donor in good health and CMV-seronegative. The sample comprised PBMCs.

The CDR3 nucleotides are TGCGCCAGCAGCTTGACAGGGGCGATAGAGACCCAGTACTTC. This encodes CASSLTGAIETQYF. The V and J genes are TRBV4-1 and TRBJ2-5; 8 bases match TRBD1. The CDR3 is 14 residues long. Losses at the gene ends were 5 bases for V and 4 bases for J; bases not matched to a gene: 6. Germline values: CDR1 MGHRA, CDR2 YSYEKL.